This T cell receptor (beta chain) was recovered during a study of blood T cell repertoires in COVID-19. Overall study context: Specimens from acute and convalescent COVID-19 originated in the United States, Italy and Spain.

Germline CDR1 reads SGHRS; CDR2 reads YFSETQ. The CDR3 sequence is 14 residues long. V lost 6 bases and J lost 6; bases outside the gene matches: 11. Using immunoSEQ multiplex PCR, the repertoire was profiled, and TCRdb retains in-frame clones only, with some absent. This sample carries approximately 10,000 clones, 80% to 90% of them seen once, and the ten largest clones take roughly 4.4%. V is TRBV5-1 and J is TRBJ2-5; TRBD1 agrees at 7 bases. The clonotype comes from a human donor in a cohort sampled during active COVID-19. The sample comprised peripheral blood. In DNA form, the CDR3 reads TGCGCCAGCACCCTTGGTGACAGGGTACAGACCCAGTACTTC. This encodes CASTLGDRVQTQYF.